One sample yielded the 2 T cell receptor beta chains listed below, sequenced in a study of CD8+CD57+ T cells in acquired aplastic anemia. It was genomic DNA that served as the template for profiling TCR beta VDJ and CDR3. MiXCR was run by TCRdb on the reads, yielding one entry per CDR3 protein. The sample comprises around 180,000 distinct CDR3 sequences, less than 60% of which are singletons, and about 1.8% rests with the top ten. An expansion of CD8+CD57+ cells by flow cytometry had been shown in patients chosen for sequencing. The sequencing sample was made of sorted CD4+, CD8+, or CD8+CD57+ T cells (not recorded which) from PBMCs. These receptors all stem from a human donor with aplastic anemia.

V gene TRBV2 combines with J gene TRBJ2-3; the D gene is possibly TRBD1 (5 bases). This CDR3 spans 14 amino acids. CDR1 SNHLY and CDR2 FYNNEI come from the germline V gene. V was trimmed by 3 bases and J by 0 bases, leaving 7 bases between them. The CDR3 region is CASSDAGSTDTQYF. The CDR3 coding sequence is TGTGCCAGCAGTGACGCAGGGAGCACAGATACGCAGTATTTT.

V usage is TRBV15 and J usage is TRBJ1-1, with 7 nucleotides matching TRBD1. The CDR3 extends over 15 amino acids. The ends lost 8 bases at V and 5 bases at J; junction bases unmatched: 14. The germline gives CDR1 LNHNV, CDR2 YYDKDF (reference sequence). CDR3 residues: CATESSRQGRTEAFF. Written as DNA, the CDR3 is TGTGCCACCGAGTCATCTAGACAGGGTAGGACTGAAGCTTTCTTT.